Sequencing of this T cell receptor (beta chain) was carried out in a study of T cell responses to AZD1222 COVID-19 vaccine. General study findings and limits: Recipients of two AZD1222 doses showed rising Spike-specific TCR breadth and depth. It was only after the peak T cell response that any repertoires were sampled. A mostly white British donor set with more females was recruited, and clonal diversity was possibly underestimated. Researchers report vaccine-associated CD4 TCRs spanning spike, with dominance at 160-218 and 743-854.

There are 16 residues in the CDR3. CDR1 SNHLY and CDR2 FYNNEI come from the germline V gene. V lost 4 bases and J lost 4, with 17 bases in between. Clones were sequenced by immunoSEQ multiplex PCR, and TCRdb holds only the in-frame ones, with some missing. The sample comprises more than 70,000 clones, around 90% of which are singletons, and around 26% rests with the top ten. A word on this clone: Its antigen is undetermined.

This TCR came from an adult who received the AZD1222 COVID-19 vaccine. The sample in question was peripheral blood, obtained 28 days after the second AZD1222 dose. The V and J genes are TRBV2 and TRBJ1-3; D is unclear. The CDR3 nucleotides are TGTGCCAGCAGTGGCGATAGGCGCATGGGGGGAAACACCATATATTTT. Translated: CASSGDRRMGGNTIYF. The full variable domain, in which reference TRBV2 and TRBJ1-3 provide the parts outside the CDR3, is EPEVTQTPSHQVTQMGQEVILRCVPISNHLYFYWYRQILGQKVEFLVSFYNNEISEKSEIFDDQFSVERPDGSNFTLKIRSTKLEDSAMYFCASSGDRRMGGNTIYFGEGSWLTVV.